This TCR beta chain was profiled in a study of blood T cell repertoires in COVID-19. For the study at large: COVID-19 samples collected from the United States, Italy and Spain covered acute and convalescent phases.

Original processing notes: Nucleated cell number was recorded as an estimate derived from reference gene primer amplification. Using immunoSEQ multiplex PCR, the repertoire was profiled, and TCRdb retains in-frame clones only, with some absent. Clone size and V and J calls were adopted from that table, with D and trimming inferred from the DNA. Among about 38,000 clones listed, around four fifths were seen once. The sequence was collected from a man aged 50-59 years with active COVID-19. Sequencing was performed on peripheral blood.

CDR3 nucleotides: TGCGCCAGCAGCTTGGAGGGACTAGCTTACAATGAGCAGTTCTTC. This translates into CASSLEGLAYNEQFF. The gene calls are TRBV5-1 and TRBJ2-1; 9 bases line up with TRBD2. CDR3 length: 15 residues. Germline assignment: CDR1 SGHRS and CDR2 YFSETQ. V shed 0 bases, J shed 4 bases, and the junction held 2 bases outside the gene matches.